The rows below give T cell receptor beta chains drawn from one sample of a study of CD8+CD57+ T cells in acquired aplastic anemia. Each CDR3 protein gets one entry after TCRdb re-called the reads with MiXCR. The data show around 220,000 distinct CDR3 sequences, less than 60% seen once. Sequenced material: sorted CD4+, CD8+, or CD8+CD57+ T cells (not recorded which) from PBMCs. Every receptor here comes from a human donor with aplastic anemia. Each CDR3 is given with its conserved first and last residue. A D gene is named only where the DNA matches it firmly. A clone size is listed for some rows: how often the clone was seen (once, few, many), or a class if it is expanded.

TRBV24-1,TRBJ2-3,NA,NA,CATSADVPDTQYF,TGTGCCACCAGTGCCGACGTCCCAGATACGCAGTATTTT
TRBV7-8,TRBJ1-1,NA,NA,CASSLTKGEGTEAFF,TGTGCCAGCAGCTTGACTAAAGGGGAGGGCACTGAAGCTTTCTTT
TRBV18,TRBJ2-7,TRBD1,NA,CASSPRGTGGYEQYF,TGTGCCAGCTCACCAAGGGGGACAGGGGGCTACGAGCAGTACTTC
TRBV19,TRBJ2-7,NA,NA,CASNERGEEQYF,TGTGCCAGTAACGAGCGTGGGGAAGAGCAGTACTTC
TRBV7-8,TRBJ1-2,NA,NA,CASSLAGSGNTF,TGTGCCAGCAGCTTAGCTGGCTCTGGAAACACCTTC
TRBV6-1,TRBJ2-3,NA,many,CASSVTGALGTDTQYF,TGTGCCAGCAGTGTTACAGGCGCCCTTGGCACAGATACGCAGTATTTT
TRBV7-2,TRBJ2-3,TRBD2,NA,CASSAVAGGGTDTQYF,TGTGCCAGCAGTGCCGTAGCGGGGGGCGGCACAGATACGCAGTATTTT
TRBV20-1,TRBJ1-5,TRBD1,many,CSAAGQGINQPQHF,TGCAGTGCGGCCGGACAGGGGATTAATCAGCCCCAGCATTTT
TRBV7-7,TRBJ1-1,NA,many,CASSSDMNTEAFF,TGTGCTAGCAGCAGTGATATGAACACTGAAGCTTTCTTT
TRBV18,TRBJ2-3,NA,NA,CASSPWESRVDTQYF,TGTGCCAGCTCACCATGGGAGTCCCGAGTGGATACGCAGTATTTT
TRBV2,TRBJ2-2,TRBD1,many,CASLRDRVNTGELFF,TGTGCCAGTTTACGGGACAGGGTTAACACCGGGGAGCTGTTTTTT
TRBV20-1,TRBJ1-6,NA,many,CSARVRNSPLHF,TGCAGTGCTAGAGTCAGGAATTCACCCCTCCACTTT
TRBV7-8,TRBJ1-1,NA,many,CASSFRQNTEAFF,TGTGCCAGCAGCTTCCGACAGAACACTGAAGCTTTCTTT
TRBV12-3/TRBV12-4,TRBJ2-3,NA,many,CASSLAMSTDTQYF,TGTGCCAGCAGTTTAGCGATGAGCACAGATACGCAGTATTTT
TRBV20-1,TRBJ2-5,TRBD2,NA,CSVEFGSSGGETQYF,TGCAGCGTTGAATTTGGGTCTAGCGGGGGAGAGACCCAGTACTTC
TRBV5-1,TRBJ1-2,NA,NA,CASSPGTTPNYGYTF,TGCGCCAGCAGCCCAGGGACTACCCCCAACTATGGCTACACCTTC
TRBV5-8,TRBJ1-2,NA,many,CASSLPDRRNYGYTF,TGTGCCAGCAGTCTCCCGGACAGACGAAACTATGGCTACACCTTC
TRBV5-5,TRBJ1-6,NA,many,CASSQGYLYNSPLHF,TGTGCCAGCAGCCAGGGATATCTCTATAATTCACCCCTCCACTTT
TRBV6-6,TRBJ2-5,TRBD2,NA,CASSYGTSGSFYF,TGTGCCAGCAGTTACGGGACTAGCGGGTCTTTTTACTTC
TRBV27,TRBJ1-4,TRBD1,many,CASRTGHEKLFF,TGTGCCAGCAGGACAGGGCATGAAAAACTGTTTTTT
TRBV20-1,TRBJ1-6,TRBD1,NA,CSARGGTGGVRVHSPLHF,TGCAGTGCTAGAGGGGGGACAGGGGGCGTTAGGGTGCATTCACCCCTCCACTTT
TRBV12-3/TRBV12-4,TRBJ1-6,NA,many,CASSSHGGDYNSPLHF,TGTGCCAGCAGTTCCCACGGTGGGGACTATAATTCACCCCTCCACTTT
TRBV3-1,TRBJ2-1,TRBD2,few,CASSQTSGDYNEQFF,TGTGCCAGCAGCCAGACTAGCGGGGACTACAATGAGCAGTTCTTC
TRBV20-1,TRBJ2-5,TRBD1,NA,CSASTGTGETQYF,TGCAGTGCTAGCACCGGGACAGGGGAGACCCAGTACTTC
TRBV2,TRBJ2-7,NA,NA,CASSGLGYGQYF,TGTGCCAGCAGTGGTCTGGGCTACGGGCAGTACTTC
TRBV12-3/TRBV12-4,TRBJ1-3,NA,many,CASRSRRIRAGNTIYF,TGTGCCAGCAGGTCCAGGCGGATTAGAGCTGGGAACACCATATATTTT
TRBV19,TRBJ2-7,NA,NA,CASSVQLGSGGSYEQYF,TGTGCCAGTAGTGTCCAACTAGGGTCCGGGGGATCCTACGAGCAGTACTTC
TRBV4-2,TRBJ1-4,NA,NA,CASSQERGFQNEELFF,TGTGCCAGCAGCCAAGAACGGGGTTTTCAGAATGAAGAACTGTTTTTT
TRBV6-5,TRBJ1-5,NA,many,CASSYGGVNQPQHF,TGTGCCAGCAGTTACGGGGGAGTCAATCAGCCCCAGCATTTT
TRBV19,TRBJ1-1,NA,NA,CASSIGRGDTEAFF,TGTGCCAGTAGTATAGGCAGGGGAGACACTGAAGCTTTCTTT
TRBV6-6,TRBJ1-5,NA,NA,CASSYSVLTARLTYSNQPQHF,TGTGCCAGCAGTTACTCGGTTTTGACAGCACGACTTACCTATAGCAATCAGCCCCAGCATTTT
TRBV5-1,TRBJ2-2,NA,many,CASSLVGGPANTGELFF,TGCGCCAGCAGCTTGGTTGGGGGGCCTGCGAACACCGGGGAGCTGTTTTTT
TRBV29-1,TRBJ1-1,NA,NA,CSVEPGDRLNTEAFF,TGCAGCGTTGAACCTGGGGACCGGCTGAACACTGAAGCTTTCTTT
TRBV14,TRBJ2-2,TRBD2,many,CASSQVFSGGAHSNTGELFF,TGTGCCAGCAGCCAAGTCTTTAGCGGGGGGGCCCATTCGAACACCGGGGAGCTGTTTTTT
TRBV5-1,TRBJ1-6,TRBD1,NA,CASSCDRGWPPLHF,TGCGCCAGCAGTTGCGACAGGGGGTGGCCACCCCTCCACTTT
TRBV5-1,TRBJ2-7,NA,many,CASSLVQGAYEQYF,TGCGCCAGCAGCTTGGTGCAGGGCGCCTACGAGCAGTACTTC